This T cell receptor (beta chain) was profiled in a study of graft-versus-host responses after intestinal transplantation. Study overall: Among the recipients, all got anti-thymocyte globulin induction and then tacrolimus and steroids for 3 to 4 years. Study-level points and caveats: GvH clonotypes were identified within recipient marrow, with a subset emerging first in ileum or blood. Subjects displaying graft-donor T cell macrochimerism possessed elevated graft-versus-host to host-versus-graft clonal ratios inside allografts.

The assay was immunoSEQ multiplex PCR, and TCRdb's table has in-frame clones only and misses some. The top ten hold 3% to 3.5% of the sample, which has over 9,000 clones, approximately 93% seen once. The table lists this clone with a count of one. Its specificity is not known. CDR3 length equals 13 residues. Germline values: CDR1 MGHRA, CDR2 YSYEKL. V lost 6 bases to trimming and J lost 6 bases; unmatched junction nucleotides: 7. Described time point: postoperative day 105 after intestinal transplantation (dayNNNN = postoperative day). The material sequenced was PBMCs, taken 105 days after intestinal transplantation. The V gene is TRBV4-1, the J gene TRBJ2-5, with 7 bases aligning to TRBD1. The receptor comes from a human patient who received an intestinal transplant, so some T cells may come from the graft donor. CDR3 sequence reads: CASRPTGSKTQYF. In DNA, the CDR3 is TGCGCCAGCAGACCGACAGGGAGCAAGACCCAGTACTTC.